Listed here are 27 T cell receptor beta chains from one sample, sequenced in a study of human CD8 memory T cell subsets. Libraries of TCR beta chains were produced by 5' RACE (UMI-labeled). TCRdb reprocessed the 5' RACE reads, with one entry per CDR3 protein and no DNA. Its listing shows about 4,900 distinct CDR3 sequences. The source material was CD8+ T cells from PBMCs. The receptor source for this set is a human donor in good health.

This clonotype ranks as medium-sized in terms of frequency. The chain employs TRBV20-1 and TRBJ2-7; lacking DNA, the TRBD1 call made by TCRdb goes unchecked. Germline V gene lookup returns CDR1 DFQATT and CDR2 SNEGSKA (reference sequence). The CDR3 spans 12 residues. CDR3 loop: CSAGDREYEQYF.

J is TRBJ2-3 and V is TRBV6-4; with no DNA, the TCRdb D assignment of TRBD2 cannot be verified. CDR3 length equals 15 residues. Germline values: CDR1 MRHNA, CDR2 SNTAGT. CDR3 amino acids: CASSPSGGAVDTQYF.

This chain connects TRBV7-9 to TRBJ2-5; TCRdb picks TRBD2, but there is no DNA to check that call. CDR1 is SEHNR and CDR2 is FQNEAQ in the germline V gene (reference sequence). CDR3 length equals 18 residues. The CDR3: CASSPPPGSGSLRETQYF.

The gene calls are TRBV7-2 and TRBJ2-7; without DNA, the TCRdb call of TRBD1 cannot be checked. Germline CDR1 SGHTA, CDR2 FQGNSA. This CDR3 contains 14 residues. The CDR3 region is CASSPRDSIYEQYF.

This rearrangement joins TRBV7-3 to TRBJ2-1; TCRdb calls TRBD1, which cannot be checked without DNA. The CDR3 is 15 residues long. Germline V lookup: CDR1 SGHTA, CDR2 FQGTGA. The CDR3 is CASSSTGSPYNEQFF.

This sequence joins TRBV6-5 and TRBJ2-3; TCRdb outputs TRBD1, but without DNA this stays unchecked. Germline CDR1 MNHEY, CDR2 SVGAGI. The CDR3 totals 14 residues. Here the CDR3 reads CASSYGGGTDTQYF.

The chain carries TRBV6-4 and TRBJ2-6. CDR3 length: 16 residues. Per germline, CDR1 MRHNA and CDR2 SNTAGT. The CDR3 loop reads CASSDRGTSGANVLTF.

J is TRBJ2-3 and V is TRBV6-1; TCRdb calls TRBD2, which cannot be checked without DNA. The CDR3 loop spans 17 amino acids. The germline CDR1 and CDR2 sequences are MNHNS and SASEGT. CDR3 in amino acids: CASSEVEAGGPTDTQYF.

The chain is built from TRBV20-1 and TRBJ2-2; the D call from TCRdb, TRBD1, cannot be confirmed without DNA. The V gene's germline CDR1 is DFQATT and CDR2 SNEGSKA (reference sequence). The CDR3 sequence is 15 residues long. The CDR3: CSARDGTGDTGELFF.

This chain links TRBV20-1 with TRBJ2-7; TCRdb reports TRBD1, a call that lacks DNA to check it against. This CDR3 contains 13 residues. CDR1 and CDR2 from the germline V gene are DFQATT and SNEGSKA (reference sequence). CDR3 region: CSAKARNSYEQYF.

The chain combines TRBV7-2 with TRBJ2-1; no DNA is available, so the TRBD2 call from TCRdb remains unchecked. This CDR3 spans 17 amino acids. The germline gives CDR1 SGHTA, CDR2 FQGNSA. CDR3 region: CASSLVGPWSRDNEQFF.

V gene TRBV6-2 or TRBV6-3 combines with J gene TRBJ2-3; TCRdb's D gene call, TRBD2, goes unchecked for lack of DNA. Germline values: CDR1 MNHEY, CDR2 SVGEGT. This CDR3 is 15 amino acids long. The chain's CDR3 is CASSYSGTPSDTQYF.

This clonotype ranks as large in terms of frequency. The J gene is TRBJ1-1, the V gene TRBV5-1; without DNA, the TCRdb call of TRBD1 cannot be checked. The CDR3 has 17 amino acids. Germline V lookup: CDR1 SGHRS, CDR2 YFSETQ. CDR3 sequence: CASSPGVGGPLNTEAFF.

In terms of frequency, this clonotype is medium-sized. The chain has TRBV20-1 and TRBJ2-7; lacking DNA, the TRBD1 call made by TCRdb goes unchecked. The CDR3 sequence is 14 residues long. CDR1 and CDR2 from the germline V gene are DFQATT and SNEGSKA (reference sequence). CDR3 amino acids: CSATTGDNSYEQYF.

This chain links TRBV14 with TRBJ2-4. The length of the CDR3 is 16 residues. CDR1 and CDR2 (germline): SGHDN, FVKESK. The CDR3 region is CASSQATGIAKNIQYF.

V usage is TRBV12-3 or TRBV12-4 and J usage is TRBJ1-2; no DNA is available, so the TRBD1 call from TCRdb remains unchecked. This CDR3 spans 16 amino acids. The CDR3 protein is CASSLDSAGLGYGYTF.

The chain couples TRBV2 to TRBJ2-3; without DNA, the TCRdb call of TRBD1 cannot be checked. Germline V gene sequence: CDR1 SNHLY, CDR2 FYNNEI. The CDR3 has 15 residues. The CDR3 reads CASRSAGGATDTQYF.

This chain links TRBV27 with TRBJ2-7; there is no DNA to check the TCRdb D call of TRBD2. This CDR3 is 18 amino acids long. CDR1 MNHEY and CDR2 SMNVEV come from the germline V gene (reference sequence). The CDR3 reads CASSLVAGEVSRAYEQYF.

J is TRBJ2-1 and V is TRBV6-4; as DNA is missing, the TRBD1 call by TCRdb cannot be tested. This CDR3 has 15 amino acids. From germline, CDR1 is MRHNA and CDR2 SNTAGT. CDR3 protein: CASSDTPSKPNEQFF.

This chain joins TRBV6-4 and TRBJ2-1; the D call of TRBD2 rests on TCRdb alone, since no DNA is present to check it. CDR3 length: 15 residues. CDR1 is MRHNA, CDR2 SNTAGT, per germline. CDR3 in amino acids: CASSDSPGGEDEQFF.

The chain combines TRBV4-3 with TRBJ1-1; the TCRdb call, TRBD1, lacks DNA for checking. There are 19 residues in the CDR3. In germline, CDR1 is LGHNA, CDR2 YSLEER. CDR3 in amino acids: CASSQAVTRTGRFDTEAFF.

This chain joins TRBV6-4 and TRBJ2-2; no DNA is available, so the TRBD2 call from TCRdb remains unchecked. Germline V gives CDR1 MRHNA, CDR2 SNTAGT. The CDR3 is 19 residues long. The chain's CDR3 is CASSDSQQGSGRDTGELFF.

This sequence joins TRBV6-1 and TRBJ1-5; TCRdb gives TRBD1 as the D gene, but with no DNA this cannot be confirmed. Germline loops: CDR1 MNHNS, CDR2 SASEGT. This CDR3 contains 13 residues. The CDR3 here is CATSRQENQPQHF.

The chain has TRBV4-2 and TRBJ1-4; TCRdb proposes TRBD1, but this gene call is untestable without DNA. Looked up from germline, CDR1 is LGHNA and CDR2 is YNFKEQ. This CDR3 spans 16 amino acids. The CDR3 sequence: CASSKTPGTGEEKLFF.

The genes are TRBV7-9 and TRBJ1-2; the TCRdb call, TRBD1, lacks DNA for checking. The CDR3 is made up of 15 amino acids. Germline V gene data show CDR1 as SEHNR and CDR2 as FQNEAQ (reference sequence). The CDR3 is CASEPGARWYNGYTF.

This sequence joins TRBV7-6 and TRBJ1-3; checking the TCRdb D call of TRBD1 is not possible without DNA. This CDR3 region has 16 residues. The germline CDR1 and CDR2 sequences are SGHVS and FNYEAQ. The CDR3 loop is CASSLDMGDSGNTIYF.

The CDR3 spells CASSLGDREQAGNTIYF. This chain links TRBV5-1 with TRBJ1-3; TCRdb reports TRBD1, a call that lacks DNA to check it against. Germline V gene data show CDR1 as SGHRS and CDR2 as YFSETQ. The CDR3 loop spans 17 amino acids. Filled out from reference TRBV5-1 and TRBJ1-3, the complete variable domain reads KAGVTQTPRYLIKTRGQQVTLSCSPISGHRSVSWYQQTPGQGLQFLFEYFSETQRNKGNFPGRFSGRQFSNSRSEMNVSTLELGDSALYLCASSLGDREQAGNTIYFGEGSWLTVV.